These 12 T cell receptor beta chains were all obtained from the same sample, sequenced in a study of T cell responses to AZD1222 COVID-19 vaccine. Clones were read by immunoSEQ multiplex PCR, and TCRdb kept only the in-frame ones, dropping some. The table has approximately 180,000 clones, over 75% seen once. The material was peripheral blood, obtained on day 0 of AZD1222 vaccination. All receptors come from an adult in good health.

The chain has TRBV7-3 and TRBJ1-1; the match to TRBD1 covers 7 bases. The CDR3 extends over 14 amino acids. Germline V gene sequence: CDR1 SGHTA, CDR2 FQGTGA. Unmatched junction bases numbered 6, after V lost 4 bases and J lost 4 bases. Written as DNA, the CDR3 is TGTGCCAGCAGCTGGACACAGGGGAGCACTGAAGCTTTCTTT. Amino acids: CASSWTQGSTEAFF.

V usage is TRBV5-1 and J usage is TRBJ1-1; 8 bases agree with TRBD1. V lost 4 bases to trimming and J lost 6 bases; unmatched junction nucleotides: 2. In germline, CDR1 is SGHRS, CDR2 YFSETQ. This CDR3 has 12 amino acids. In nucleotides, the CDR3 is TGCGCCAGCAGCGTGGACAGGGCTGAAGCTTTCTTT. Translated: CASSVDRAEAFF.

This sequence joins TRBV15 and TRBJ2-1; D might be TRBD2 (8 bases). The V end lost 2 bases, the J end lost 4 bases, and 18 bases lay between the germline ends. The CDR3 loop spans 17 amino acids. Germline V gene lookup returns CDR1 LNHNV and CDR2 YYDKDF (reference sequence). The CDR3 loop reads CATSRRQGAGGYNEQFF. The DNA of the CDR3 is TGTGCCACCAGCAGACGACAGGGCGCGGGGGGATACAATGAGCAGTTCTTC.

This clone has only one observation. This rearrangement joins TRBV4-1 to TRBJ1-2; weak D call: TRBD1 (6 bases). CDR3 length equals 12 residues. Trimming cost V 8 bases and J 7 bases, with 14 bases left between them. CDR1 MGHRA and CDR2 YSYEKL come from the germline V gene. In DNA, the CDR3 is TGCGCCAGCCCAAAACAGGGAGCTGGCTACACCTTC. Translated: CASPKQGAGYTF.

V is TRBV2 and J is TRBJ1-6; unclear D gene. V lost 8 bases and J 12 bases, leaving 20 bases between the germline ends. The CDR3 runs 14 residues. Germline CDR1 SNHLY, CDR2 FYNNEI. The chain's CDR3 is CASGWQVDGEPLHF. In DNA form, the CDR3 reads TGTGCCAGCGGGTGGCAGGTAGATGGGGAACCCCTCCACTTT.

In its sample, this clone was seen once. The CDR3 sequence is CASSPQTATDTQYF. The CDR3 nucleotides are TGTGCCAGCAGCCCCCAGACAGCCACAGATACGCAGTATTTT. The chain employs TRBV3-1 (or the pseudogene TRBV3-2) and TRBJ2-3; D possibly corresponds to TRBD1 (5 bases). Germline CDR1 LGHDT, CDR2 YNNKEL (reference sequence). The CDR3 extends over 14 amino acids. Trimming removed 4 bases from V and 2 bases from J, with 10 bases in between.

The V gene is TRBV19, the J gene TRBJ1-4; no firm D call. CDR1 LNHDA and CDR2 SQIVND come from the germline V gene (reference sequence). This CDR3 contains 15 residues. V gave up 7 bases and J gave up 4 bases, with 16 bases separating them. Here the CDR3 reads CASTRSRFGNEKLFF. CDR3 sequence (DNA): TGTGCCAGTACCCGAAGCCGGTTTGGTAATGAAAAACTGTTTTTT.

This clone was seen more than once but under ten times. The genes are TRBV3-1 (or the pseudogene TRBV3-2) and TRBJ1-1; D might be TRBD1 (5 bases). This CDR3 comprises 14 residues. V was shortened by 4 bases and J by 2 bases, with 11 bases between the two germline ends. Germline loops: CDR1 LGHDT, CDR2 YNNKEL (reference sequence). The DNA of the CDR3 is TGTGCCAGCAGCCTAGGGACGGATAACACTGAAGCTTTCTTT. Protein: CASSLGTDNTEAFF.

The chain carries TRBV4-1 and TRBJ2-2, with D hard to call. CDR1 and CDR2 from the germline V gene are MGHRA and YSYEKL. Trimming left V 2 bases short and J 3 bases short, with 4 bases between. The CDR3 has 13 residues. CDR3 amino acids: CASSQPHTGELFF. In DNA, the CDR3 is TGCGCCAGCAGCCAACCCCACACCGGGGAGCTGTTTTTT.

The chain couples TRBV5-1 to TRBJ1-3; a weak D match, TRBD1 (6 bases). V dropped 2 bases and J dropped 1 base, with 16 bases sitting between them. The V gene's germline CDR1 is SGHRS and CDR2 YFSETQ. The CDR3 spans 17 residues. The CDR3 nucleotides read TGCGCCAGCAGCTTTGGTTTAGGACAGACTTCTGGAAACACCATATATTTT. This codes for CASSFGLGQTSGNTIYF. Full variable domain (outside the CDR3, taken from reference TRBV5-1 and TRBJ1-3): KAGVTQTPRYLIKTRGQQVTLSCSPISGHRSVSWYQQTPGQGLQFLFEYFSETQRNKGNFPGRFSGRQFSNSRSEMNVSTLELGDSALYLCASSFGLGQTSGNTIYFGEGSWLTVV.

The chain has TRBV9 and TRBJ2-7, with no clear D. The CDR3 totals 14 residues. Per the germline V gene, CDR1 is SGDLS and CDR2 is YYNGEE. V lost 0 bases, J lost 0 bases, and 7 bases lay in between. CDR3 sequence (DNA): TGTGCCAGCAGCGTAGATCACAGCTCCTACGAGCAGTACTTC. Residues: CASSVDHSSYEQYF. The complete variable domain, with remaining parts taken from reference TRBV9 and TRBJ2-7, reads DSGVTQTPKHLITATGQRVTLRCSPRSGDLSVYWYQQSLDQGLQFLIQYYNGEERAKGNILERFSAQQFPDLHSELNLSSLELGDSALYFCASSVDHSSYEQYFGPGTRLTVT.

The chain carries TRBV12-3 or TRBV12-4 and TRBJ2-1; the D gene is possibly TRBD1 (6 bases). There are 11 residues in the CDR3. V lost 5 bases, J lost 15 bases, and 14 bases lay in between. The CDR3: CASSGDKGWFF. In DNA form, the CDR3 reads TGTGCCAGCAGTGGGGACAAGGGGTGGTTCTTC.